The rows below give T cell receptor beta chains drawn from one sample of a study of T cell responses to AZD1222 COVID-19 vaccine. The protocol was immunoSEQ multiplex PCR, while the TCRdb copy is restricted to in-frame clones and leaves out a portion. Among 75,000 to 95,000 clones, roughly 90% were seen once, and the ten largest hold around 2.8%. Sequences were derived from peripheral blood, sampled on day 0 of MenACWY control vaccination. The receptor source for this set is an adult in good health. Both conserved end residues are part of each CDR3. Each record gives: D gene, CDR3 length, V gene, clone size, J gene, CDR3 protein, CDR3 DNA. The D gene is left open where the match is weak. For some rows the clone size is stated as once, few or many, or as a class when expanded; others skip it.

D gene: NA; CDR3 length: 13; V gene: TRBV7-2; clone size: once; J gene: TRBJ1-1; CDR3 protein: CASSYLRNTEAFF; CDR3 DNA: TGTGCCAGCAGCTACCTTCGGAACACTGAAGCTTTCTTT
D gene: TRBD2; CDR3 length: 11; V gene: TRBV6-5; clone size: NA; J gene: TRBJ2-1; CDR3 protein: CATKGGYEQFF; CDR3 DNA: TGTGCCACAAAGGGAGGGTATGAGCAGTTCTTC
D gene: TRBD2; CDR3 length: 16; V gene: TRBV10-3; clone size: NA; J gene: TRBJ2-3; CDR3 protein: CAISVGSGGARDTQYF; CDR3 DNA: TGTGCCATCAGTGTTGGTAGCGGGGGGGCTCGAGATACGCAGTATTTT
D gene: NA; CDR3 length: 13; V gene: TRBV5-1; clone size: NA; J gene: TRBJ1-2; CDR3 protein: CASSGAEGLGYTF; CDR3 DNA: TGCGCCAGCAGCGGGGCAGAGGGTTTAGGCTACACCTTC
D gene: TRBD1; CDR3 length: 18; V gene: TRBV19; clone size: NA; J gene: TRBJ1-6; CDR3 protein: CASTVKKGAGIFGSPLHF; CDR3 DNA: TGTGCCAGTACCGTTAAGAAGGGGGCAGGAATTTTCGGATCACCCCTCCACTTT
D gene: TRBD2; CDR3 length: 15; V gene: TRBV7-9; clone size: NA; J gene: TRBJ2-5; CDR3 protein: CASSIGTSGQETQYF; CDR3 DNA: TGTGCCAGCAGCATCGGGACTAGCGGACAAGAGACCCAGTACTTC
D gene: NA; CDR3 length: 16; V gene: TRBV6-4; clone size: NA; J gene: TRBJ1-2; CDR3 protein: CASSDGSVTGRGGYTF; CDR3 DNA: TGTGCCAGCAGTGACGGAAGTGTTACAGGGCGCGGTGGCTACACCTTC
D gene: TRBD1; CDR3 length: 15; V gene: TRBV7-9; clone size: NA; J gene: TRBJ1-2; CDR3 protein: CASGHRDRAWDGYTF; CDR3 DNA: TGTGCCAGCGGACACCGGGACAGGGCCTGGGATGGCTACACCTTC
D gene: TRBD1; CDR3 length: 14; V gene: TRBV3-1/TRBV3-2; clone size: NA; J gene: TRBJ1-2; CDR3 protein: CASSHADRSYGYTF; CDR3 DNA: TGTGCCAGCAGCCACGCGGACAGGAGCTATGGCTACACCTTC
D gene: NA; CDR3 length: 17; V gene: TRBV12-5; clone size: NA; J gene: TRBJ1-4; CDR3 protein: CASGPTGGPATNEKLFF; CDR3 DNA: TGTGCTAGTGGTCCGACTGGGGGGCCGGCGACTAATGAAAAACTGTTTTTT
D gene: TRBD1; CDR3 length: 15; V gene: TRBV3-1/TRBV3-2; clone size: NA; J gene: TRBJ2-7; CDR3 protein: CASTPSGQGLHEQYF; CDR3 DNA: TGTGCCAGCACTCCCTCGGGACAGGGTCTGCACGAGCAGTACTTC
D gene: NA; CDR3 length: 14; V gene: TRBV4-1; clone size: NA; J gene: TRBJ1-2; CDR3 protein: CASSLSGEGYGYTF; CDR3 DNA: TGCGCCAGCAGCCTTTCCGGGGAAGGCTATGGCTACACCTTC
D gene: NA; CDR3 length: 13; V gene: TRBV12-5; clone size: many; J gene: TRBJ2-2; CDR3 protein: CASGQVVFGELFF; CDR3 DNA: TGTGCTAGTGGTCAAGTGGTATTTGGGGAGCTGTTTTTT
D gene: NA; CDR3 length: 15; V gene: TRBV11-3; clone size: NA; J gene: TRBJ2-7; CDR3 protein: CASSFPVGDSNEQYF; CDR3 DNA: TGTGCCAGCAGCTTCCCGGTAGGGGACTCCAACGAGCAGTACTTC
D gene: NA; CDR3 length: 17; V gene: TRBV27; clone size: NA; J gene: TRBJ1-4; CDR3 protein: CASTRGRGIGTNEKLFF; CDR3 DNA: TGTGCCAGCACCCGAGGCAGGGGAATAGGGACTAATGAAAAACTGTTTTTT
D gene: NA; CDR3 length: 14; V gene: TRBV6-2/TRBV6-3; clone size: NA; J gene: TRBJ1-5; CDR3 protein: CASSSWDPFQPQHF; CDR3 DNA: TGTGCCAGCAGCTCCTGGGACCCCTTTCAGCCCCAGCATTTT
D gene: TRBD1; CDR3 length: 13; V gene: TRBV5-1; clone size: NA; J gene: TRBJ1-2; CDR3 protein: CASKQGALDGYTF; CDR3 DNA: TGCGCCAGCAAGCAGGGGGCCTTAGATGGCTACACCTTC
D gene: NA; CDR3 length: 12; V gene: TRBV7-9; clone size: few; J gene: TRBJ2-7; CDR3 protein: CASSPVSYEQYF; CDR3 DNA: TGTGCCAGCAGTCCAGTTTCCTACGAGCAGTACTTC
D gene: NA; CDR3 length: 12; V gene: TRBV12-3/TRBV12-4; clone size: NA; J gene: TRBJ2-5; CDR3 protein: CASSLLEETQYF; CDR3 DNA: TGTGCCAGCAGCCTGTTGGAGGAGACCCAGTACTTC
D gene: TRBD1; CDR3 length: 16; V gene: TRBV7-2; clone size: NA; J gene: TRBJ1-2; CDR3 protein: CASSLTGTEGLYGYTF; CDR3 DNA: TGTGCCAGCAGCTTAACCGGGACAGAGGGACTCTATGGCTACACCTTC
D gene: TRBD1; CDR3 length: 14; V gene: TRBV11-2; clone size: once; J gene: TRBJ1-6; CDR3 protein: CASSFLQGNSPLHF; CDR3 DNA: TGTGCCAGCAGCTTTTTACAGGGGAATTCACCCCTCCACTTT
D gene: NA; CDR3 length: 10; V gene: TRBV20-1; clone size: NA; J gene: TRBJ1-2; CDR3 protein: CSASGDGYTF; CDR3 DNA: TGCAGTGCTAGTGGGGATGGCTACACCTTC
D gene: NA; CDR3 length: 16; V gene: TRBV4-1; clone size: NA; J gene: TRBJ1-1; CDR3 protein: CASSQAWAAQDAEAFF; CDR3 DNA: TGCGCCAGCAGCCAAGCTTGGGCAGCACAGGATGCTGAAGCTTTCTTT
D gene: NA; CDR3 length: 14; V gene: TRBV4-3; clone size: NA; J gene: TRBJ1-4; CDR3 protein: CASSQDLKAEKLFF; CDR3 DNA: TGCGCCAGCAGCCAAGATCTGAAGGCTGAAAAACTGTTTTTT
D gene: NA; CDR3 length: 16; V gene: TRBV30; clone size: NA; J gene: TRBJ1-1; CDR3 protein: CAWSNRVLTMNTEAFF; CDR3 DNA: TGTGCCTGGAGTAACAGGGTACTAACCATGAACACTGAAGCTTTCTTT
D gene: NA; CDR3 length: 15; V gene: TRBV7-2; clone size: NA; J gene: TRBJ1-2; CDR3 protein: CASSLALSSRDGYTF; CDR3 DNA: TGTGCCAGCAGCTTAGCGCTTTCGAGCAGAGATGGCTACACCTTC
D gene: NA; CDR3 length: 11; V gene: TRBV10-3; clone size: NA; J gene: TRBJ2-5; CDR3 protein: CAIRASETQYF; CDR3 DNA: TGTGCCATCAGGGCTAGCGAGACCCAGTACTTC
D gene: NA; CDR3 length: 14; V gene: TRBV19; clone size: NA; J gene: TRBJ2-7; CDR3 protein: CASSPVVGHWEQYF; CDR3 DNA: TGTGCCAGTAGTCCCGTCGTGGGGCACTGGGAGCAGTACTTC
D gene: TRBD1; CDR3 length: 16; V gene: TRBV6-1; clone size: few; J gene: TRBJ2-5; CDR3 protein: CASSEAAGQGAETQYF; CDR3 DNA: TGTGCCAGCAGTGAAGCAGCGGGACAGGGGGCTGAGACCCAGTACTTC
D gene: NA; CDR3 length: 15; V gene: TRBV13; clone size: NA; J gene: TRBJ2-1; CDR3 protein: CASSQGVLSVDEQFF; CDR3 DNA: TGTGCCAGCAGCCAAGGCGTTCTGTCTGTCGATGAGCAGTTCTTC
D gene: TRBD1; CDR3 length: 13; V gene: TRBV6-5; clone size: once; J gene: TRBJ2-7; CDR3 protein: CATTQGQGYEQYF; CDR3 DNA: TGTGCCACTACCCAGGGACAGGGCTACGAGCAGTACTTC
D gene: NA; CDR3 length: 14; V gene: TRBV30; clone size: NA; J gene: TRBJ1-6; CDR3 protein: CAWSGPARGSPLHF; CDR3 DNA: TGTGCCTGGAGTGGCCCGGCTCGGGGGTCACCCCTCCACTTT
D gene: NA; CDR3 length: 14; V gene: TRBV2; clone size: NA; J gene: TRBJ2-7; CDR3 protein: CASSEEQGPYEQYF; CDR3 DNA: TGTGCCAGCAGTGAAGAACAGGGTCCCTACGAGCAGTACTTC
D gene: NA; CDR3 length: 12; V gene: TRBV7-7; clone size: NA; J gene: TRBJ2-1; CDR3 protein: CASSSGSNEQFF; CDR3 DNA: TGTGCTAGCAGCTCCGGTAGCAATGAGCAGTTCTTC
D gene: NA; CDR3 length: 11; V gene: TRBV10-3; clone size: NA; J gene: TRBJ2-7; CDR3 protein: CATQWANEQYF; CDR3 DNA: TGTGCCACTCAGTGGGCCAACGAGCAGTACTTC
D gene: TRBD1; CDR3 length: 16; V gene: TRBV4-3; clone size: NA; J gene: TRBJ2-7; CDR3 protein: CASSQDHQTGGYEQYF; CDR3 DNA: TGCGCCAGCAGCCAAGATCACCAGACAGGGGGCTACGAGCAGTACTTC
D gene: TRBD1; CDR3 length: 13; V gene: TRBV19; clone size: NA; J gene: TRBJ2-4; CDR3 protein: CASTRDSPNIQYF; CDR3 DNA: TGTGCCAGTACCCGGGACAGCCCAAACATTCAGTACTTC
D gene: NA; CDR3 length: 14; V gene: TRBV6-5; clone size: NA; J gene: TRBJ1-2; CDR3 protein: CASRRTSVGARYTF; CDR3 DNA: TGTGCCAGCAGGCGAACGAGTGTGGGGGCCCGCTACACCTTC
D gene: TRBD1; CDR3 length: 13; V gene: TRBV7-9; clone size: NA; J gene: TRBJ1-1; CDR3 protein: CASSLGTGGVAFF; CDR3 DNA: TGTGCCAGCAGCTTAGGGACAGGGGGCGTAGCTTTCTTT
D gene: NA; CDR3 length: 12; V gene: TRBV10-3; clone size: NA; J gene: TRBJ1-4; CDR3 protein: CATRGGNEKLFF; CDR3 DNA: TGTGCCACCCGGGGGGGGAATGAAAAACTGTTTTTT
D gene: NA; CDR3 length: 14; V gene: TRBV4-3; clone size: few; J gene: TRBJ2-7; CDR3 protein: CASSQETRAYEQYF; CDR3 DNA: TGCGCCAGCAGCCAAGAAACCAGGGCCTACGAGCAGTACTTC
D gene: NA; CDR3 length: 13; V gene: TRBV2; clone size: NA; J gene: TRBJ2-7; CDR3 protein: CASSEEHSYEQYF; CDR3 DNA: TGTGCCAGCAGTGAAGAACACTCCTACGAGCAGTACTTC
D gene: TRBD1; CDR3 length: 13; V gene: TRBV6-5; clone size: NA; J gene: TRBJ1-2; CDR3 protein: CASRGRGNYGYTF; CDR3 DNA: TGTGCCAGCAGAGGCAGGGGGAACTATGGCTACACCTTC
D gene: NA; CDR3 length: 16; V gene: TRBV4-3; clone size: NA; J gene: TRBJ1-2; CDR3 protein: CASSQKGVPVVYGYTF; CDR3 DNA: TGCGCCAGCAGCCAGAAAGGGGTACCGGTCGTCTATGGCTACACCTTC
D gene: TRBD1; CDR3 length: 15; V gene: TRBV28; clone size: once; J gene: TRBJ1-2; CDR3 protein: CASSLAGTGNYGYTF; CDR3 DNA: TGTGCCAGCAGTTTAGCCGGGACAGGGAACTATGGCTACACCTTC
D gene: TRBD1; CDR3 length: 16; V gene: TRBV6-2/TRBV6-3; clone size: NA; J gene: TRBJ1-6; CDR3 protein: CASSSQGDSNNSPLHF; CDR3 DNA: TGTGCCAGCAGTTCACAGGGGGATTCGAATAATTCACCCCTCCACTTT
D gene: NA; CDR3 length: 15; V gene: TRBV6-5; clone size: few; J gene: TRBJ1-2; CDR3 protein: CASSLLNRGLGGYTF; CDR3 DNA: TGTGCCAGCAGTCTATTGAACCGGGGTCTGGGCGGCTACACCTTC